Sequencing of this T cell receptor (beta chain) was carried out in a study of patients and donors after allogeneic stem cell transplantation. V gave up 3 bases and J gave up 5 bases, with 22 bases separating them. The CDR3 consists of 17 residues. CDR1 and CDR2 from the germline V gene are DFQATT and SNEGSKA (reference sequence). In TCRdb, the RT-PCR reads were re-called with MiXCR into one record per CDR3 protein. The sample contains roughly 960,000 distinct CDR3 sequences, 18% of which appear only once. Sequencing was performed on blood, either unsorted or a sorted T cell fraction (not recorded which). The receptor was isolated from a human donor who was either an allogeneic HSCT recipient or a stem cell or donor lymphocyte infusion donor (not recorded which). It is not recorded whose cells these are; they may come from a transplant donor. The V call is TRBV20-1, the J call TRBJ1-4, with unresolved D. CDR3 DNA: TGCAGTGCTAGGGGTACGACGAGGGCCTATAGGAATGAAAAACTGTTTTTT. Its protein product is CSARGTTRAYRNEKLFF.